The 14 T cell receptor beta chains listed next were all sequenced from one sample in a study of identical twins. TCRdb fed the 5' RACE reads into MiXCR, producing one record per CDR3 protein. The sample records 600,000 to 800,000 distinct CDR3 sequences, roughly 20% being singletons. These records were also assigned to another study, of T cells expressing NK-cell markers.

Sequenced input: PBMCs. All receptors come from a woman between 18 and 30 years old in good health.

This clonotype showed up just a few times. The V gene is TRBV5-1, the J gene TRBJ2-7, with a possible D match to TRBD1 (7 bases). V gave up 3 bases and J gave up 4 bases, with 17 bases separating them. Germline CDR1 reads SGHRS; CDR2 reads YFSETQ. The CDR3 totals 15 residues. CDR3 amino acids: CASSYLTGTVYEQYF. DNA for the CDR3: TGCGCCAGCAGCTATCTGACAGGGACTGTATACGAGCAGTACTTC. The variable domain in full, with the rest retrieved from reference TRBV5-1 and TRBJ2-7, is KAGVTQTPRYLIKTRGQQVTLSCSPISGHRSVSWYQQTPGQGLQFLFEYFSETQRNKGNFPGRFSGRQFSNSRSEMNVSTLELGDSALYLCASSYLTGTVYEQYFGPGTRLTVT.

There are many counts of this clonotype. The J gene is TRBJ2-7, the V gene TRBV12-3 or TRBV12-4; weak D call: TRBD1 (5 bases). V was clipped by 5 bases and J by 3 bases, with 14 bases between them. There are 14 residues in the CDR3. CDR3 in amino acids: CASSQGPGNYEQYF. In DNA, the CDR3 is TGTGCCAGCAGTCAGGGCCCTGGAAACTACGAGCAGTACTTC.

V usage is TRBV20-1 and J usage is TRBJ1-2; TRBD1 agrees at 8 bases. V dropped 6 bases and J dropped 3; count of bases not matched to a gene: 6. Per germline, CDR1 DFQATT and CDR2 SNEGSKA (reference sequence). CDR3 length: 13 residues. The CDR3, as DNA: TGCAGTGCCCGCGGACAGGGAGACTATGGCTACACCTTC. It specifies CSARGQGDYGYTF.

This clonotype has just a few counts. The chain carries TRBV6-5 and TRBJ1-1; possible D gene TRBD1, 6 bases. This CDR3 is 14 amino acids long. Per the germline V gene, CDR1 is MNHEY and CDR2 is SVGAGI. V was clipped by 1 base and J by 4 bases, with 10 bases between them. The CDR3 coding sequence is TGTGCCAGCAGTTACTGGGGGCAGGGCACTGAAGCTTTCTTT. Translated: CASSYWGQGTEAFF.

The J gene is TRBJ1-1, the V gene TRBV5-1, with a weak D call TRBD1 (6 bases). Trimming pared 6 bases from V and 3 bases from J, leaving 15 bases between. Per the germline V gene, CDR1 is SGHRS and CDR2 is YFSETQ. This CDR3 has 14 residues. CDR3 DNA sequence: TGCGCCAGCACCTGGGAACAGGGTTACACTGAAGCTTTCTTT. Its protein product is CASTWEQGYTEAFF.

This clonotype was found a few times. The V call is TRBV9, the J call TRBJ2-2; D possibly corresponds to TRBD2 (6 bases). This CDR3 contains 15 residues. CDR1 and CDR2 (germline): SGDLS, YYNGEE. With 4 bases removed from V and 5 bases from J, the gap between germline ends came to 15 bases. The CDR3 spells CASSPGTHRTGELFF. The CDR3 DNA sequence: TGTGCCAGCAGCCCCGGGACTCATCGGACCGGGGAGCTGTTTTTT.

This clonotype has just a few counts. The chain is built from TRBV6-5 and TRBJ2-1; D is perhaps TRBD1 (5 bases). The germline CDR1 and CDR2 sequences are MNHEY and SVGAGI. V was clipped by 2 bases and J by 5 bases, with 10 bases between them. The length of the CDR3 is 14 residues. CDR3 sequence: CASSYRVRDNEQFF. Here the CDR3 DNA reads TGTGCCAGCAGTTACAGGGTCAGGGACAATGAGCAGTTCTTC.

This clonotype was recorded a few times. V is TRBV7-2 and J is TRBJ2-1; 10 bases match TRBD2. V lost 1 base, J lost 5 bases, and 8 bases stayed unmatched. Germline V lookup: CDR1 SGHTA, CDR2 FQGNSA. CDR3 length: 17 amino acids. CDR3 loop: CASSLVGTSGTHNEQFF. CDR3 nucleotide sequence: TGTGCCAGCAGCTTAGTAGGTACTAGCGGGACCCACAATGAGCAGTTCTTC. The variable domain in full, with the rest retrieved from reference TRBV7-2 and TRBJ2-1, is GAGVSQSPSNKVTEKGKDVELRCDPISGHTALYWYRQSLGQGLEFLIYFQGNSAPDKSGLPSDRFSAERTGGSVSTLTIQRTQQEDSAVYLCASSLVGTSGTHNEQFFGPGTRLTVL.

This chain joins TRBV20-1 and TRBJ2-1; 11 bases fit TRBD2. V lost 3 bases, J lost 4 bases, and 5 bases stayed unmatched. The CDR3 has 15 amino acids. CDR1 and CDR2 (germline): DFQATT, SNEGSKA (reference sequence). This chain's CDR3 is CSARAGTSGYNEQFF. Here the CDR3 DNA reads TGCAGTGCTAGGGCCGGGACTAGCGGTTACAATGAGCAGTTCTTC.

This clonotype has only a few counts. This chain links TRBV10-3 with TRBJ2-2; 8 bases agree with TRBD2. J was trimmed by 0 bases and V by 9 bases; bases with no gene match: 3. Germline CDR1 is ENHRY and CDR2 is SYGVKD. The CDR3 runs 14 residues. CDR3 residues: CAIQLAANTGELFF. CDR3 coding DNA: TGTGCCATACAACTAGCGGCGAACACCGGGGAGCTGTTTTTT.

The sample holds a few counts of this clonotype. V is TRBV7-9 and J is TRBJ2-3; no reliable D call. The V end lost 5 bases, the J end lost 0 bases, and 12 bases lay between the germline ends. This CDR3 spans 15 amino acids. The germline V gene has CDR1 SEHNR and CDR2 FQNEAQ (reference sequence). The CDR3 loop reads CASSKEYTSTDTQYF. CDR3 DNA: TGTGCCAGCAGCAAAGAGTATACTAGCACAGATACGCAGTATTTT. Based on the CDR3 plus reference TRBV7-9 and TRBJ2-3, the full variable domain is DTGVSQNPRHKITKRGQNVTFRCDPISEHNRLYWYRQTLGQGPEFLTYFQNEAQLEKSRLLSDRFSAERPKGSFSTLEIQRTEQGDSAMYLCASSKEYTSTDTQYFGPGTRLTVL.

V usage is TRBV6-1 and J usage is TRBJ1-2; D may be TRBD1 (6 bases). Per the germline V gene, CDR1 is MNHNS and CDR2 is SASEGT. The CDR3 totals 14 residues. Trimming left V 5 bases short and J 2 bases short, with 12 bases between. CDR3 nucleotide sequence: TGTGCCAGCAGTACAGGGCCGCGGAACTATGGCTACACCTTC. Residues: CASSTGPRNYGYTF.

There are many counts of this clonotype. The chain carries TRBV10-3 and TRBJ1-5; D is unresolved. Trimming stripped 10 bases from V and 8 bases from J, with 18 bases between. The CDR3 is 13 residues long. Per the germline V gene, CDR1 is ENHRY and CDR2 is SYGVKD. This CDR3 reads CATQMGRLEPQHF. The CDR3 bases are TGTGCCACCCAGATGGGCAGGTTAGAGCCCCAGCATTTT.

This clonotype has at least ten counts. The gene calls are TRBV12-3 or TRBV12-4 and TRBJ2-5; tentative D call: TRBD1 (5 bases). This CDR3 comprises 12 residues. The V end lost 5 bases, the J end lost 4 bases, and 8 bases lay between the germline ends. CDR3 sequence reads: CASSQGRETQYF. The CDR3 DNA reads as TGTGCCAGCAGTCAGGGTAGAGAGACCCAGTACTTC.